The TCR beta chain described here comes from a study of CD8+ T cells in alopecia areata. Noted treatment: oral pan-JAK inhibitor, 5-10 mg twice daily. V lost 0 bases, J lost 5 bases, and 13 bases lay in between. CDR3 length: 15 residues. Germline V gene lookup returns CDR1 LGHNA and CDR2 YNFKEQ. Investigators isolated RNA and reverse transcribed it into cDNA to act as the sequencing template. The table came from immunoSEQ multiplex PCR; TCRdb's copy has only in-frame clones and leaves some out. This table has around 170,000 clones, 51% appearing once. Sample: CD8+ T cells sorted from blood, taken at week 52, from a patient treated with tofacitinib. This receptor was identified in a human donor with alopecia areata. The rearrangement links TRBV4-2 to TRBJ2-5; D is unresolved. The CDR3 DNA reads TGTGCCAGCAGCCAAGAGCGGTCCCCACGGGAGACCCAGTACTTC. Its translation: CASSQERSPRETQYF.